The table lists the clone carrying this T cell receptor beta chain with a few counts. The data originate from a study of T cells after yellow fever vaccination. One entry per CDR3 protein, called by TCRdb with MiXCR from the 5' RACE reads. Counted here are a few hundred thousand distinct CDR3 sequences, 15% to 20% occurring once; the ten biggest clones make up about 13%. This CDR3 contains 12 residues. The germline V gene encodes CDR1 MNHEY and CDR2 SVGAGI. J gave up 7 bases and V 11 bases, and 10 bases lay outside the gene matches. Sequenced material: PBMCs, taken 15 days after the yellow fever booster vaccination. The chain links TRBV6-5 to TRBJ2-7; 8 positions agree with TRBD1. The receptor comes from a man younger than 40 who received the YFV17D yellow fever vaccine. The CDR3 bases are TGTGCCGCCGGGACAGGTATTGGTGAGCAGTACTTC. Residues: CAAGTGIGEQYF.